This paragraph covers one TCR beta chain sequence. Its antigen remains unidentified. The sample is drawn from a study of T cells expressing NK-cell markers. TCRdb reprocessed the 5' RACE reads and stores each CDR3 protein as one record, lacking DNA. The sample data list under 35,000 distinct CDR3 sequences. The length of the CDR3 is 17 residues. CDR1 is LNHNV and CDR2 is YYDKDF in the germline V gene (reference sequence). General observations from the study: There were a handful of donors in whom these clonotypes also led the CD3+CD56-NKG2C+ fraction.

This TCR derives from a woman aged 18 to 75 in good health. The sequencing input was blood T cells: a sorted CD56 or NKG2C T cell subset, CD4+ or CD8+ T cells, or bulk PBMC T cells (not recorded which). The chain employs TRBV15 and TRBJ1-1; TCRdb returns TRBD1, unconfirmable since there is no DNA. CDR3 sequence reads: CATSRADTGQGNTEAFF.